This TCR beta chain comes out of a study of PD-1 blockade in classical Hodgkin lymphoma. At the level of the study: The nivolumab dose that patients received was 3 mg/kg, given intravenously every 2 weeks.

The table came from immunoSEQ multiplex PCR; TCRdb's copy has only in-frame clones and leaves some out. The sample shows approximately 99,000 clones, roughly 76% of them seen only once. V lost 2 bases and J 0 bases, leaving 8 bases between the germline ends. This CDR3 spans 14 amino acids. Germline V gives CDR1 SGHTA, CDR2 FQGTGA. The sample holds one count of this clone. What it binds is unknown. Broader study findings: CD4+ TCR diversity, unlike CD8+, climbed significantly by C4D1. Whoever responded completely had baseline diversity much like that seen in newly diagnosed patients.

Every patient was affected by relapse after autologous stem cell transplantation, while exposure to brentuximab vedotin was not uniform. This chain links TRBV7-3 with TRBJ2-7; no clear D. Here the sequenced sample was peripheral blood mononuclear cells (PBMCs), taken before the second cycle of nivolumab. The origin of this receptor is a human donor with classical Hodgkin lymphoma. The CDR3 reads CASSLYPSSYEQYF. The CDR3 bases are TGTGCCAGCAGCTTATATCCGAGCTCCTACGAGCAGTACTTC.